This T cell receptor (beta chain) was recorded in a study of T cell responses to AZD1222 COVID-19 vaccine. This CDR3 has 15 residues. V was clipped by 6 bases and J by 3 bases; unmatched bases: 10. Germline loops: CDR1 MNHEY, CDR2 SMNVEV (reference sequence). Method: immunoSEQ multiplex PCR; TCRdb's copy keeps in-frame clones and lacks some. The sample holds 65,000 to 70,000 clones, 80% to 90% seen once. The TCR comes from an adult in good health. The chain uses TRBV27 and TRBJ2-5; TRBD2 matches 7 bases. Sample: peripheral blood, taken on day 0 of AZD1222 vaccination. DNA of the CDR3: TGTGCCAGCAGCCTTAAAGCGGGGTGGGAAGAGACCCAGTACTTC. It translates to CASSLKAGWEETQYF.